This passage covers 17 T cell receptor beta chains from one sample sequenced in a study of T-cell reconstitution after alpha-beta-depleted transplantation in children. Library preparation (for TCRbeta) was performed with unique molecular identifiers. From the PCR reads, TCRdb called clonotypes with MiXCR, one entry per CDR3 protein. Among approximately 390,000 distinct CDR3 sequences listed, 11% were seen once. Sequencing was performed on PBMCs from the stem cell graft donor, taken from the stem cell graft. Receptors originate from a human donor who donated a stem cell graft to a child with acute myeloid leukemia.

The V and J genes are TRBV7-9 and TRBJ1-3; perhaps TRBD1 as D (5 bases). Looked up from germline, CDR1 is SEHNR and CDR2 is FQNEAQ (reference sequence). V shed 2 bases and J shed 2 bases, with 16 bases lying between them. CDR3 size: 17 residues. The CDR3 DNA sequence: TGTGCCAGCAGCTTAATTCAGGGAGGGAGCACTGGAAACACCATATATTTT. Protein sequence: CASSLIQGGSTGNTIYF. The full variable domain, its missing parts supplied by reference TRBV7-9 and TRBJ1-3, is DTGVSQNPRHKITKRGQNVTFRCDPISEHNRLYWYRQTLGQGPEFLTYFQNEAQLEKSRLLSDRFSAERPKGSFSTLEIQRTEQGDSAMYLCASSLIQGGSTGNTIYFGEGSWLTVV.

The V gene is TRBV29-1, the J gene TRBJ2-1; 11 bases align to TRBD2. Germline CDR1 and CDR2: SQVTM and ANQGSEA. This CDR3 has 14 amino acids. V lost 4 bases, J lost 9 bases, and 8 bases stayed unmatched. The CDR3 DNA reads as TGCAGCGTTGGGATAGCGGGGGGGCTGGGTGAGCAGTTCTTC. It translates to CSVGIAGGLGEQFF.

V is TRBV10-3 and J is TRBJ2-2, with 11 bases fitting TRBD2. The junction had 12 bases not matched to a gene; V was cut back by 3 bases and J by 3 bases. CDR1 and CDR2 (germline): ENHRY, SYGVKD. The CDR3 has 19 amino acids. The CDR3 reads CAISDLILAGGTDTGELFF. CDR3 DNA: TGTGCCATCAGTGATCTAATTTTAGCGGGAGGGACCGACACCGGGGAGCTGTTTTTT.

In its sample, this clonotype was seen many times. The chain joins TRBV25-1 to TRBJ2-2, with unresolved D. Germline CDR1 is MGHDK and CDR2 is SYGVNS. This CDR3 is built from 12 residues. The V end lost 3 bases, the J end lost 7 bases, and 6 bases lay between the germline ends. Here the CDR3 reads CASSDVVGELFF. The CDR3 region has the DNA TGTGCCAGCAGTGACGTTGTCGGGGAGCTGTTTTTT.

This clonotype was seen a handful of times. The chain couples TRBV12-3 or TRBV12-4 to TRBJ2-1; TRBD2 matches 8 bases. There are 14 residues in the CDR3. V lost 7 bases to trimming and J lost 6 bases; unmatched junction nucleotides: 8. The CDR3 sequence is CASTPGLVGNEQFF. In DNA form, the CDR3 reads TGTGCCAGCACCCCGGGACTAGTCGGCAATGAGCAGTTCTTC.

In its sample, this clonotype was seen many times. The chain employs TRBV29-1 and TRBJ2-2, with TRBD1 matching 9 bases. This CDR3 has 14 residues. The germline V gene encodes CDR1 SQVTM and CDR2 ANQGSEA. V was clipped by 6 bases and J by 4 bases; unmatched bases: 6. The CDR3 loop reads CSVQQGASTGELFF. The DNA for the CDR3 is TGCAGCGTACAACAGGGGGCGTCCACCGGGGAGCTGTTTTTT.

The chain combines TRBV29-1 with TRBJ2-1, with D possibly matching TRBD2 (5 bases). CDR1 SQVTM and CDR2 ANQGSEA come from the germline V gene. The CDR3 sequence is 12 residues long. V was pared by 4 bases and J by 8 bases, with 12 bases between. CDR3 protein: CSVAPLVHEQFF. The CDR3 coding sequence is TGCAGCGTTGCCCCACTAGTCCATGAGCAGTTCTTC.

There are many counts of this clonotype. As DNA, the CDR3 is TGTGCCAGCAGGCAGGGCATGAACACTGAAGCTTTCTTT. It specifies CASRQGMNTEAFF. The gene calls are TRBV6-2 or TRBV6-3 and TRBJ1-1; maybe TRBD1 (5 bases). The germline CDR1 and CDR2 sequences are MNHEY and SVGEGT. The CDR3 has 13 residues. The germline V and J ends were trimmed by 6 bases and 0 bases, with 8 bases remaining between them.

This clonotype was seen many times. V and J are TRBV20-1 and TRBJ2-2, with a tentative D call TRBD1 (5 bases). In germline, CDR1 is DFQATT, CDR2 SNEGSKA (reference sequence). CDR3 length: 13 amino acids. Trimming shortened V by 5 bases and J by 3 bases, and 10 bases separated the two germline ends. The CDR3 sequence: CSAPKQDTGELFF. For the CDR3, the DNA is TGCAGTGCTCCGAAACAGGACACCGGGGAGCTGTTTTTT.

The V call is TRBV18, the J call TRBJ2-7; TRBD1 matches at 7 bases. Germline CDR1 and CDR2: KGHSH and LQKENI. This CDR3 is built from 15 residues. V dropped 3 bases and J dropped 0; count of bases not matched to a gene: 5. The CDR3 spells CASSPTTGPSYEQYF. CDR3 coding DNA: TGTGCCAGCTCACCCACGACAGGGCCCTCCTACGAGCAGTACTTC.

The chain uses TRBV19 and TRBJ1-5; weak D call: TRBD1 (6 bases). Germline V gives CDR1 LNHDA, CDR2 SQIVND (reference sequence). The CDR3 totals 15 residues. V lost 4 bases and J 5 bases, leaving 15 bases between the germline ends. For the CDR3, the DNA is TGTGCCAGTAGTACAGTCACAGGGCAGCATCAGCCCCAGCATTTT. This sequence encodes CASSTVTGQHQPQHF.

This clonotype was detected only a few times. The rearrangement links TRBV7-8 to TRBJ1-1; no firm D call. Trimming stripped 6 bases from V and 0 bases from J, with 17 bases between. CDR3 length: 16 residues. Germline V gene data show CDR1 as SGHVS and CDR2 as FQNEAQ. In nucleotides, the CDR3 is TGTGCCAGCAGTCCCCGGGGAGTGGCCTTGAACACTGAAGCTTTCTTT. As protein: CASSPRGVALNTEAFF.

The rearrangement joins TRBV5-6 to TRBJ1-1, with D perhaps TRBD1 (6 bases). The CDR3 runs to 14 residues. V lost 0 bases to trimming and J lost 6 bases, with 12 bases between them. Germline V CDR1 and CDR2: SGHDT, YYEEEE. CDR3: CASSLAQTGSEAFF. In DNA, the CDR3 is TGTGCCAGCAGCTTGGCCCAAACAGGGTCTGAAGCTTTCTTT.

A word on this clonotype: Given a much more abundant clone one base away, this may be a read error. This chain joins TRBV12-3 or TRBV12-4 and TRBJ1-1; D is ambiguous. The CDR3 spans 10 residues. CDR3 sequence: CASMNPEAFF. The CDR3 DNA reads TGTGCCAGCATGAACCCTGAAGCTTTCTTT.

Details on this clonotype: A much bigger clone sits one base away, suggesting this may be a read error. The chain recombines TRBV9 with TRBJ2-1, with D uncertain. CDR1 is SGDLS and CDR2 is YYNGEE in the germline V gene. The CDR3 consists of 15 residues. CDR3 region: CASSVEGGFYHEQFF. The CDR3 coding sequence is TGTGCCAGCAGCGTAGAGGGCGGTTTCTACCATGAGCAGTTCTTC.

The V gene is TRBV10-2, the J gene TRBJ1-2, with a weak D call TRBD1 (5 bases). Germline loops: CDR1 WSHSY, CDR2 SAAADI. The CDR3 contains 13 residues. Trimming shortened V by 4 bases and J by 6 bases, and 12 bases separated the two germline ends. The CDR3 sequence is CASSVEGSNGYTF. CDR3 nucleotides: TGCGCCAGCAGTGTCGAGGGGTCAAATGGCTACACCTTC.

J is TRBJ2-1 and V is TRBV20-1, with a weak D call TRBD1 (5 bases). The CDR3 is 15 amino acids. V lost 2 bases, J lost 5 bases, and 16 bases lay in between. Germline assignment: CDR1 DFQATT and CDR2 SNEGSKA (reference sequence). This CDR3 reads CSARTPGGADNEQFF. The CDR3 nucleotides read TGCAGTGCTAGAACCCCGGGTGGGGCTGACAATGAGCAGTTCTTC.